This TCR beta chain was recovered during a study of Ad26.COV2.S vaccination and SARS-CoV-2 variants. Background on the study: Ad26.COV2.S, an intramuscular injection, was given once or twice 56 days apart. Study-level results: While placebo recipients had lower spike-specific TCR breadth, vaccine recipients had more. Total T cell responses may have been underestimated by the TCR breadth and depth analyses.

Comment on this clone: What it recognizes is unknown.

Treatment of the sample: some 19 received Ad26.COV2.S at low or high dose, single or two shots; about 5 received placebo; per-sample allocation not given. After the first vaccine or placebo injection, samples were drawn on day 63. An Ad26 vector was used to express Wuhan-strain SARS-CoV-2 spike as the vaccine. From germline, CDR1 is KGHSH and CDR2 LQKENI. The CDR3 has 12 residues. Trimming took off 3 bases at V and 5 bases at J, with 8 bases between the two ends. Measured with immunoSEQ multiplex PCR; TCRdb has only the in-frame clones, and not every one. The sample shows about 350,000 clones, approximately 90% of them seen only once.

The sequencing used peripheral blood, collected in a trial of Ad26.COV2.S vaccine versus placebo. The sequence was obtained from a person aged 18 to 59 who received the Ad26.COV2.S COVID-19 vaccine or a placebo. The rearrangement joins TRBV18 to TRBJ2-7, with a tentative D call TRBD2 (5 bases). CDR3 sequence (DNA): TGTGCCAGCTCACCGCAGAGGGACGAGCAGTACTTC. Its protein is CASSPQRDEQYF. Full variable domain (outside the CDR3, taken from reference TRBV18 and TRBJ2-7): NAGVMQNPRHLVRRRGQEARLRCSPMKGHSHVYWYRQLPEEGLKFMVYLQKENIIDESGMPKERFSAEFPKEGPSILRIQQVVRGDSAAYFCASSPQRDEQYFGPGTRLTVT.